A selection of T cell receptor beta chains follows, all from one sample in a study of blood T cell repertoires in COVID-19. Data came from immunoSEQ multiplex PCR; TCRdb stores just in-frame clones and leaves some out. Found here are 250,000 or so clones, 80% to 90% of them singletons; the top ten hold less than 1.6%. Sequencing was done on a sample of peripheral blood. All receptors come from a middle-aged woman who had recovered from COVID-19. Each CDR3 is given without its conserved first and last residue. The order of the fields is CDR3 length, V gene, J gene, CDR3 protein.

cdr3_length: 10
v_call: TRBV2
j_call: TRBJ1-2
cdr3_aa: ASRLEGYGYT

cdr3_length: 13
v_call: TRBV7-2
j_call: TRBJ1-5
cdr3_aa: ASSLGGRGSQPQH

cdr3_length: 13
v_call: TRBV4-3
j_call: TRBJ1-2
cdr3_aa: ASSQVPGQGSGYT

cdr3_length: 13
v_call: TRBV4-2
j_call: TRBJ1-1
cdr3_aa: ASSQPLQGNTEAF

cdr3_length: 10
v_call: TRBV25-1
j_call: TRBJ2-5
cdr3_aa: ASSAIQGTQY

cdr3_length: 16
v_call: TRBV19
j_call: TRBJ2-1
cdr3_aa: ASSIMEVGQGAINEQF

cdr3_length: 13
v_call: TRBV20-1
j_call: TRBJ1-2
cdr3_aa: SASTLAQGKEGYT

cdr3_length: 14
v_call: TRBV4-3
j_call: TRBJ1-3
cdr3_aa: ASSRLGGTGENTIY

cdr3_length: 12
v_call: TRBV7-9
j_call: TRBJ2-3
cdr3_aa: ASSPPGDTDTQY

cdr3_length: 12
v_call: TRBV7-2
j_call: TRBJ1-1
cdr3_aa: ASSLVGQGVEAF

cdr3_length: 11
v_call: TRBV30
j_call: TRBJ2-7
cdr3_aa: AWSLSSAGEQY

cdr3_length: 13
v_call: TRBV27
j_call: TRBJ2-7
cdr3_aa: ASRDGLARTYEQY

cdr3_length: 12
v_call: TRBV18
j_call: TRBJ1-5
cdr3_aa: ASSPGQGGQPQH

cdr3_length: 14
v_call: TRBV29-1
j_call: TRBJ1-1
cdr3_aa: SVFASGGIGNTEAF

cdr3_length: 12
v_call: TRBV7-2
j_call: TRBJ2-1
cdr3_aa: ASSWGLVRMEQF

cdr3_length: 14
v_call: TRBV11-2
j_call: TRBJ1-2
cdr3_aa: ASSLGPWSPDYGYT

cdr3_length: 11
v_call: TRBV18
j_call: TRBJ1-1
cdr3_aa: ASSHGGDTEAF

cdr3_length: 13
v_call: TRBV5-4
j_call: TRBJ1-2
cdr3_aa: ASTTERGQLYGYT

cdr3_length: 11
v_call: TRBV9
j_call: TRBJ2-2
cdr3_aa: ASSVARVGELF

cdr3_length: 14
v_call: TRBV10-1
j_call: TRBJ2-3
cdr3_aa: ASSESLAPGGDTQY

cdr3_length: 11
v_call: TRBV6-5
j_call: TRBJ1-1
cdr3_aa: ASNGQGSTEAF

cdr3_length: 11
v_call: TRBV19
j_call: TRBJ2-7
cdr3_aa: ASSPDRYYEQY

cdr3_length: 12
v_call: TRBV5-4
j_call: TRBJ2-7
cdr3_aa: ASRASSGISEQY

cdr3_length: 14
v_call: TRBV7-2
j_call: TRBJ1-1
cdr3_aa: ASSLERTGTGTEAF

cdr3_length: 15
v_call: TRBV5-1
j_call: TRBJ2-5
cdr3_aa: ASSFSTHPGLQETQY

cdr3_length: 14
v_call: TRBV4-1
j_call: TRBJ2-7
cdr3_aa: ASSRKPGYNPYEQY

cdr3_length: 11
v_call: TRBV3-1/TRBV3-2
j_call: TRBJ1-4
cdr3_aa: ASSSGQNEKLF

cdr3_length: 13
v_call: TRBV5-5
j_call: TRBJ1-3
cdr3_aa: ASSFLQGPGNTIY

cdr3_length: 15
v_call: TRBV29-1
j_call: TRBJ2-2
cdr3_aa: SVEDRLAGAPGGELF

cdr3_length: 10
v_call: TRBV6-5
j_call: TRBJ1-2
cdr3_aa: ASTTESYGYT

cdr3_length: 14
v_call: TRBV3-1/TRBV3-2
j_call: TRBJ2-7
cdr3_aa: ASSQDGSGKAYEQY

cdr3_length: 12
v_call: TRBV5-1
j_call: TRBJ1-4
cdr3_aa: ASSLDRGREKLF

cdr3_length: 13
v_call: TRBV11-2
j_call: TRBJ2-7
cdr3_aa: ASSLWGQGIYEQY